A single sample gave rise to the 28 T cell receptor beta chains below, sequenced in a study of CD8 T cells in Susac syndrome. Random hexamers were used to reverse transcribe the RNA input (0.5 to 1 ug). MiXCR, run by TCRdb on the immunoSEQ multiplex PCR reads, gives a single entry per CDR3 protein. This table has approximately 120,000 distinct CDR3 sequences, over 85% appearing once. Sequencing was carried out using CD8+ T cells from PBMCs. The receptors here all came from a human donor with Susac syndrome.

J is TRBJ1-6 and V is TRBV30, with D tentatively TRBD1 (6 bases). The CDR3 runs 18 residues. The germline CDR1 and CDR2 sequences are GTSNPN and SVGIG (reference sequence). The V and J ends lost 4 bases and 3 bases respectively, with 22 bases between them. The CDR3: CAWTTDSGQDYYNSPLHF. In DNA form, the CDR3 reads TGTGCCTGGACCACGGACAGCGGGCAGGATTACTATAATTCACCCCTCCACTTT.

This chain links TRBV20-1 with TRBJ1-4; a possible D gene is TRBD1 (5 bases). This CDR3 spans 15 amino acids. CDR1 and CDR2 from the germline V gene are DFQATT and SNEGSKA (reference sequence). V was trimmed by 3 bases and J by 4 bases, leaving 15 bases between them. CDR3 sequence (DNA): TGCAGTGCTAGGGAGCCCGGGACCGATAATGAAAAACTGTTTTTT. Translation gives CSAREPGTDNEKLFF.

The V gene is TRBV28, the J gene TRBJ2-1; possibly TRBD1 for D (6 bases). This CDR3 has 14 residues. The V and J ends lost 7 bases and 8 bases respectively, with 18 bases between them. Per the germline V gene, CDR1 is MDHEN and CDR2 is SYDVKM. The CDR3 here is CASMRTATGDEQFF. As DNA, the CDR3 is TGTGCCAGCATGCGGACGGCGACAGGCGATGAGCAGTTCTTC. Based on the CDR3 plus reference TRBV28 and TRBJ2-1, the full variable domain is DVKVTQSSRYLVKRTGEKVFLECVQDMDHENMFWYRQDPGLGLRLIYFSYDVKMKEKGDIPEGYSVSREKKERFSLILESASTNQTSMYLCASMRTATGDEQFFGPGTRLTVL.

The V and J genes are TRBV20-1 and TRBJ2-1, with D tentatively TRBD2 (6 bases). Trimming left V 0 bases short and J 6 bases short, with 18 bases between. The CDR3 has 16 residues. The germline V gene encodes CDR1 DFQATT and CDR2 SNEGSKA (reference sequence). The CDR3 bases are TGCAGTGCTAGAGATAGCCTAGCGTCCACGATCAATGAGCAGTTCTTC. This translates into CSARDSLASTINEQFF.

This chain uses TRBV27 with TRBJ2-2; 7 bases fit TRBD1. V shed 2 bases, J shed 2 bases, and the junction held 5 bases outside the gene matches. The CDR3 sequence is 16 residues long. The germline V gene has CDR1 MNHEY and CDR2 SMNVEV (reference sequence). CDR3: CASSLTRGFNTGELFF. The CDR3 DNA reads TGTGCCAGCAGTTTAACCAGGGGGTTCAACACCGGGGAGCTGTTTTTT.

The V call is TRBV6-6, the J call TRBJ1-1; D not resolved. This CDR3 is built from 14 residues. Germline V lookup: CDR1 MNHNY, CDR2 SVGAGI (reference sequence). Trimming cost V 5 bases and J 1 base, with 11 bases left between them. CDR3 protein: CASSQPYKNTEAFF. The CDR3 bases are TGTGCCAGCAGTCAGCCCTACAAGAACACTGAAGCTTTCTTT.

The gene calls are TRBV29-1 and TRBJ2-7, with 7 bases identical to TRBD2. Germline values: CDR1 SQVTM, CDR2 ANQGSEA. The CDR3 totals 15 residues. V lost 0 bases to trimming and J lost 0 bases; unmatched junction nucleotides: 5. The CDR3, as DNA: TGCAGCGTTGAAGATCCCCTAGCGGTCTCCTACGAGCAGTACTTC. It encodes CSVEDPLAVSYEQYF.

This chain links TRBV27 with TRBJ2-1; 7 bases agree with TRBD2. The CDR3 is 17 residues long. The germline CDR1 and CDR2 sequences are MNHEY and SMNVEV (reference sequence). Germline trimming cut 7 bases from V and 4 bases from J; bases unmatched to any gene: 16. CDR3 in amino acids: CASMNWSGEGLYNEQFF. CDR3 bases: TGTGCCAGCATGAATTGGTCCGGGGAGGGGCTATACAATGAGCAGTTCTTC.

The V call is TRBV29-1, the J call TRBJ1-4; D not resolved. Trimming took 5 bases from V and 6 from J, leaving 13 bases between them. The CDR3 extends over 13 amino acids. Germline CDR1 and CDR2: SQVTM and ANQGSEA. The CDR3 protein is CSVPFGYDEKLFF. Here the CDR3 DNA reads TGCAGCGTTCCCTTCGGGTATGATGAAAAACTGTTTTTT.

This clonotype was seen a few times. V gene TRBV7-2 combines with J gene TRBJ2-5, with D perhaps given as TRBD1 or TRBD2 (6 bases each). Per the germline V gene, CDR1 is SGHTA and CDR2 is FQGNSA. The CDR3 is 14 residues long. The V and J ends lost 6 bases and 1 base respectively, with 12 bases between them. This CDR3 is CASSFPGAQETQYF. For the CDR3, the DNA is TGTGCCAGCAGTTTTCCGGGGGCCCAAGAGACCCAGTACTTC.

The chain couples TRBV24-1 to TRBJ2-3, with 14 bases fitting TRBD2. The CDR3 consists of 16 residues. Unmatched junction bases numbered 4, after V lost 4 bases and J lost 5 bases. CDR1 is KGHDR and CDR2 is SFDVKD in the germline V gene. The CDR3 DNA reads as TGTGCCACCAGTGACAGGACTAGCGGGGGGCGAGATACGCAGTATTTT. Its translation is CATSDRTSGGRDTQYF.

The rearrangement links TRBV15 to TRBJ2-7, with 9 bases matching TRBD1. Germline V gene sequence: CDR1 LNHNV, CDR2 YYDKDF (reference sequence). There are 16 residues in the CDR3. The junction had 5 bases not matched to a gene; V was cut back by 0 bases and J by 2 bases. The CDR3 spells CATSRDSRDRAYEQYF. The CDR3 coding sequence is TGTGCCACCAGCAGAGATAGTAGGGACAGGGCCTACGAGCAGTACTTC.

This chain links TRBV13 with TRBJ2-5; 7 bases agree with TRBD1. Germline V gene data show CDR1 as PRHDT and CDR2 as FYEKMQ (reference sequence). Trimming took 3 bases from V and 1 from J; bases not matched to a gene: 2. There are 14 residues in the CDR3. The CDR3 bases are TGTGCCAGCAGCTTTGAGGGGGCCCAAGAGACCCAGTACTTC. It encodes CASSFEGAQETQYF.

V and J are TRBV11-2 and TRBJ2-7; D not resolved. The V and J ends lost 5 bases and 3 bases respectively, with 14 bases between them. This CDR3 contains 14 residues. Germline V lookup: CDR1 SGHAT, CDR2 FQNNGV. CDR3 loop: CASSQLRQFYEQYF. In nucleotides, the CDR3 is TGTGCCAGCAGCCAATTGCGGCAGTTCTACGAGCAGTACTTC.

The rearrangement joins TRBV28 to TRBJ1-4, with D unresolved. Trimming pared 2 bases from V and 3 bases from J, leaving 13 bases between. This CDR3 comprises 16 residues. The germline V gene has CDR1 MDHEN and CDR2 SYDVKM. The CDR3 nucleotides are TGTGCCAGCAGTTTAGCCGAAGGGTACGCTAATGAAAAACTGTTTTTT. Translation gives CASSLAEGYANEKLFF.

This chain joins TRBV13 and TRBJ2-7; no clear D gene. The CDR3 spans 13 residues. Germline-derived CDR1 and CDR2 are PRHDT and FYEKMQ (reference sequence). The V end was cut by 3 bases, the J end by 3 bases, with 9 bases between. The CDR3 loop is CASSFSSSYEQYF. The CDR3 bases are TGTGCCAGCAGCTTCAGTAGTAGCTACGAGCAGTACTTC.

This chain links TRBV19 with TRBJ2-2; TRBD1 is a possible D gene (6 bases). Germline V lookup: CDR1 LNHDA, CDR2 SQIVND (reference sequence). V gave up 6 bases and J gave up 0 bases, with 11 bases separating them. This CDR3 region has 15 residues. CDR3 amino acids: CASSLTGPNTGELFF. The DNA for the CDR3 is TGTGCCAGTAGCCTCACAGGGCCGAACACCGGGGAGCTGTTTTTT. The entire variable domain, with the rest obtained from reference TRBV19 and TRBJ2-2, is as follows: DGGITQSPKYLFRKEGQNVTLSCEQNLNHDAMYWYRQDPGQGLRLIYYSQIVNDFQKGDIAEGYSVSREKKESFPLTVTSAQKNPTAFYLCASSLTGPNTGELFFGEGSRLTVL.

In DNA form, the CDR3 reads TGCGCCAGCAGCTTCCCTTCTGAGACAGCATCCTACGAGCAGTACTTC. Translation gives CASSFPSETASYEQYF. This chain joins TRBV5-1 and TRBJ2-7; perhaps TRBD1 as D (5 bases). Germline V CDR1 and CDR2: SGHRS, YFSETQ. With 2 bases removed from V and 1 base from J, the gap between germline ends came to 16 bases. The CDR3 has 16 residues.

The rearrangement uses TRBV4-2 and TRBJ2-5, with 7 bases aligning to TRBD2. CDR3 length equals 16 residues. Trimming at V came to 4 bases and at J to 3 bases, leaving 11 bases not matched to a gene. CDR1 is LGHNA and CDR2 is YNFKEQ in the germline V gene. The CDR3 sequence is CASSPESWAGEETQYF. The CDR3, as DNA: TGTGCCAGCAGCCCCGAAAGTTGGGCGGGAGAAGAGACCCAGTACTTC.

The CDR3 loop reads CASSLSGSLDEQYF. Here the CDR3 DNA reads TGCGCCAGCAGCCTTAGCGGGTCGCTAGACGAGCAGTACTTC. V usage is TRBV5-1 and J usage is TRBJ2-7; 7 bases fit TRBD2. The J segment lost 5 bases and the V segment lost 4 bases, leaving 9 bases of the junction unmatched. The germline CDR1 and CDR2 sequences are SGHRS and YFSETQ. This CDR3 is 14 amino acids long.

The chain combines TRBV7-9 with TRBJ1-2, with D uncertain. Looked up from germline, CDR1 is SEHNR and CDR2 is FQNEAQ (reference sequence). Trimming removed 1 base from V and 8 bases from J, with 11 bases in between. CDR3 length: 13 amino acids. The CDR3 spells CASSLGSQKGYTF. The DNA for the CDR3 is TGTGCCAGCAGCTTAGGGTCCCAGAAAGGCTACACCTTC. Full variable domain (remainder filled in from reference TRBV7-9 and TRBJ1-2): DTGVSQNPRHKITKRGQNVTFRCDPISEHNRLYWYRQTLGQGPEFLTYFQNEAQLEKSRLLSDRFSAERPKGSFSTLEIQRTEQGDSAMYLCASSLGSQKGYTFGSGTRLTVV.

The chain employs TRBV13 and TRBJ2-5, with D perhaps assigned TRBD1 or TRBD2 (6 bases each). Germline lookup yields CDR1 PRHDT and CDR2 FYEKMQ (reference sequence). Deletions cut 4 bases from V and 2 bases from J, with 11 bases between. The CDR3 covers 14 residues. CDR3 region: CASSSRDKQETQYF. The DNA for the CDR3 is TGTGCCAGCAGCTCGCGGGACAAGCAAGAGACCCAGTACTTC.

The chain has TRBV15 and TRBJ1-1; D not resolved. V was pared by 5 bases and J by 1 base, with 11 bases between. CDR3 length equals 14 residues. Germline assignment: CDR1 LNHNV and CDR2 YYDKDF (reference sequence). This CDR3 is CATSLKAENTEAFF. CDR3 sequence (DNA): TGTGCCACCAGCCTTAAGGCAGAGAACACTGAAGCTTTCTTT.

A single count supports this clonotype. This chain uses TRBV5-6 with TRBJ2-7, with D perhaps assigned TRBD1 or TRBD2 (5 bases each). Germline assignment: CDR1 SGHDT and CDR2 YYEEEE. The CDR3 loop spans 16 amino acids. V gave up 0 bases and J gave up 5 bases, with 18 bases separating them. CDR3 DNA: TGTGCCAGCAGCTTGGGTGTAGGGACCGATCTTGACGAGCAGTACTTC. As protein: CASSLGVGTDLDEQYF.

The chain links TRBV24-1 to TRBJ2-2, with D tentatively TRBD2 (6 bases). The CDR3 runs to 16 residues. Between the trimmed V and J ends, which lost 4 bases and 8 bases, there was a span of 19 bases. Germline V lookup: CDR1 KGHDR, CDR2 SFDVKD. CDR3 amino acids: CATSEGRGLKPGELFF. CDR3 nucleotides: TGTGCCACCAGTGAAGGAAGGGGACTGAAACCGGGGGAGCTGTTTTTT.

The V and J genes are TRBV27 and TRBJ2-1; D gene ambiguous. Germline assignment: CDR1 MNHEY and CDR2 SMNVEV (reference sequence). This CDR3 is built from 13 residues. The ends were cut back, 3 bases at V and 4 bases at J, with 7 bases in the middle. CDR3 DNA: TGTGCCAGCAGTTTCGTACCGTACAATGAGCAGTTCTTC. Translating it yields CASSFVPYNEQFF.

In this sample, this clonotype turned up once. The chain uses TRBV6-2 or TRBV6-3 and TRBJ2-1; 14 bases are shared with TRBD2. The trim removed 2 bases at V and 8 bases at J, leaving 5 bases unmatched. CDR1 MNHEY and CDR2 SVGEGT come from the germline V gene. The CDR3 runs to 16 residues. The CDR3 nucleotides read TGTGCCAGCAGTTACGCGGGACTAGCGGGAGAGGATGAGCAGTTCTTC. Translated, it gives CASSYAGLAGEDEQFF.

This clonotype was found once. V usage is TRBV4-3 and J usage is TRBJ2-3; 10 nucleotides line up with TRBD2. The germline CDR1 and CDR2 sequences are LGHNA and YSLEER. J lost 6 bases, V lost 0 bases, and 9 bases had no gene match. The CDR3 is made up of 17 amino acids. CDR3 residues: CASSQDRASGGPDTQYF. The CDR3 coding sequence is TGCGCCAGCAGCCAAGATAGGGCTAGCGGGGGCCCGGATACGCAGTATTTT.